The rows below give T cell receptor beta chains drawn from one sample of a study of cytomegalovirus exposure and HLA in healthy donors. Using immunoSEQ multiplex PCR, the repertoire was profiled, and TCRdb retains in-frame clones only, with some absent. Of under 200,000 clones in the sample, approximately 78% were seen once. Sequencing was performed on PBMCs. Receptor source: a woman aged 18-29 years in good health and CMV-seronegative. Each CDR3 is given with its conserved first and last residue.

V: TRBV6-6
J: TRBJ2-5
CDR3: CASSVGLADQETQYF

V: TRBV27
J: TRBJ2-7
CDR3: CASRPHRDMAYEQYF

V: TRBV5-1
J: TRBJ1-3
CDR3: CASSEDSASGNTIYF

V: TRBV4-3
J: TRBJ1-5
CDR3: CASPGWPQHF

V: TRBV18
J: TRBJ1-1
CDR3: CASSPSSNTEAFF

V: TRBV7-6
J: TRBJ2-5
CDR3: CASSPLGLAGEGETQYF

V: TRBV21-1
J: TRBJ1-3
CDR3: CASSTIRDRGLSAVCTIYF

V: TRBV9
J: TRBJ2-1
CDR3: CASSGTGYNEQFF

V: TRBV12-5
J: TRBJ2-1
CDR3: CASGFWRGPDYNEQFF

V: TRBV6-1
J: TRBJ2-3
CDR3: CASTSGTEADTQYF

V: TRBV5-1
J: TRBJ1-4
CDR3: CASSFWGTGQEKLFF

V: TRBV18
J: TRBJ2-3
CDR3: CASSPRTGLTDTQYF

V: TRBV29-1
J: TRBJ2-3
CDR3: CSVAGRSTDTQYF

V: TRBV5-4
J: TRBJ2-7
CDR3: CASSSTSGGYEQYF

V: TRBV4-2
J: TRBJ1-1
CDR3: CASREGTEAFF

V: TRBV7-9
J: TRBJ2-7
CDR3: CSSSLLTGGNYEQYF

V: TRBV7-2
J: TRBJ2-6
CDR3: CASRRPGANVLTF

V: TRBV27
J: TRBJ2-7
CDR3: CASSPGQREQYF

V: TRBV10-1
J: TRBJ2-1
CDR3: CASSDGRDYNEQFF

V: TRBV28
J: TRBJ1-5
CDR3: CASSHRPGTGRLDQPQHF

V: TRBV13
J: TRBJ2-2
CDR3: CASSLVGVGELFF

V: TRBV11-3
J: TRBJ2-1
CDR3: CASSLDRGTGTYNEQFF

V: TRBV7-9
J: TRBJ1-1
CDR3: CASSPSQGNTEAFF

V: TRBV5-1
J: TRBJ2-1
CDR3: CASSLLVAGAGDEQFF

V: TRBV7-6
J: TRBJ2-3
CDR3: CASSAGVDTQYF

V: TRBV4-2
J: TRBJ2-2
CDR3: CASSQGKREIGTGELFF

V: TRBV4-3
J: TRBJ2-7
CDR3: CASSQGPGEQYF

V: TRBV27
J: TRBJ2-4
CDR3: CASSLSTAGNIQYF

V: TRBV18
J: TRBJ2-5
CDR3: CASSLTAGAAETQYF

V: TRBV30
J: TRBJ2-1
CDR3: CAWSVGGQLYNEQFF

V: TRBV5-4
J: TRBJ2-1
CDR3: CASSKDPGSGVSEQFF

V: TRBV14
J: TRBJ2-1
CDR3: CASSQGLASEQFF

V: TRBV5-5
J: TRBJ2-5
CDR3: CASSLPSTSGQETQYF

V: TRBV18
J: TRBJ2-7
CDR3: CASSPAPGQGDYEQYF

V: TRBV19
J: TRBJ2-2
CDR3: CASSSPGQGYTGELFF

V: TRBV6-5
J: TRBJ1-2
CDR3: CASSYSDRDRLYGYTF

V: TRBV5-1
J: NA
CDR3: CASSLDSRAGLTSYEQYF